Given below is one T cell receptor (beta chain) in context. The antigen is not known. The CDR3 sequence is 17 residues long. The junction had 6 bases not matched to a gene; V was cut back by 2 bases and J by 2 bases. In germline, CDR1 is DFQATT, CDR2 SNEGSKA (reference sequence). With a J-beta primer mix and a sample-barcoded 5' primer, a second PCR ran about 6 to 11 cycles. TCRdb re-derived calls from the 5' RACE reads in MiXCR, one entry per CDR3 protein. The sample lists roughly 1,100,000 distinct CDR3 sequences, 20% to 25% occurring once. This sample is part of a study of blood T cells in healthy people across ages. Study conclusions and caveats: Observed TCR beta diversity per million T cells went down as age went up. This fall followed a roughly linear course with age.

The sample was also linked to a second study, of T cells of mothers and their children. That source adds: The M1S primer of the second PCR added sample barcodes and 2-4 random nucleotides.

This sequence joins TRBV20-1 and TRBJ2-6; 10 nucleotides line up with TRBD1. The clonotype was recovered from a girl aged 2 to 10 in good health. Specimen: blood. The CDR3 reads CSARLSTGGTGANVLTF. The CDR3 nucleotides are TGCAGTGCTAGATTGTCGACAGGGGGCACTGGGGCCAACGTCCTGACTTTC.